The 17 T cell receptor beta chains listed next were all sequenced from one sample in a study of cytomegalovirus exposure and HLA in healthy donors. The PCR was carried out with 60 Vbeta primers and 13 Jbeta primers. Data came from immunoSEQ multiplex PCR; TCRdb stores just in-frame clones and leaves some out. The table has about 180,000 clones, 77% seen once. What was sequenced was PBMCs. The receptors come from a man younger than 30 in good health and CMV-seronegative.

V gene TRBV7-2 combines with J gene TRBJ2-5; 14 bases are shared with TRBD2. The V gene end was trimmed by 1 base and the J gene end by 3 bases; junction bases not matched to a gene: 7. The CDR3 has 18 residues. Germline V gene lookup returns CDR1 SGHTA and CDR2 FQGNSA. The CDR3 here is CASSLGLAGGRGKETQYF. The CDR3 nucleotides read TGTGCCAGCAGCTTAGGACTAGCGGGGGGGAGGGGAAAAGAGACCCAGTACTTC.

The chain has TRBV5-4 and TRBJ1-4; tentative D call: TRBD1 (6 bases). Germline V CDR1 and CDR2: SGHNT, YYREEE (reference sequence). CDR3 size: 14 residues. Trimming took 1 base from V and 7 from J, leaving 11 bases between them. Here the CDR3 DNA reads TGTGCCAGCAGCTTGTCGGGGGGCAGTGAAAAACTGTTTTTT. Translation: CASSLSGGSEKLFF.

The V and J genes are TRBV11-2 and TRBJ2-5; 7 nucleotides agree with TRBD2. Germline assignment: CDR1 SGHAT and CDR2 FQNNGV. The length of the CDR3 is 14 residues. The junction had 5 bases not matched to a gene; V was cut back by 5 bases and J by 2 bases. The CDR3: CASSRLAVQETQYF. The CDR3 DNA reads as TGTGCCAGCAGCCGGCTAGCGGTACAAGAGACCCAGTACTTC. Based on the CDR3 plus reference TRBV11-2 and TRBJ2-5, the full variable domain is EAGVAQSPRYKIIEKRQSVAFWCNPISGHATLYWYQQILGQGPKLLIQFQNNGVVDDSQLPKDRFSAERLKGVDSTLKIQPAKLEDSAVYLCASSRLAVQETQYFGPGTRLLVL.

V and J are TRBV27 and TRBJ2-7, with D tentatively TRBD2 (6 bases). CDR3 length equals 13 residues. The germline V gene has CDR1 MNHEY and CDR2 SMNVEV (reference sequence). Trimming stripped 3 bases from V and 3 bases from J, with 9 bases between. The chain's CDR3 is CASSLGLSYEQYF. CDR3 sequence (DNA): TGTGCCAGCAGTTTGGGACTCAGCTACGAGCAGTACTTC.

The chain couples TRBV5-1 to TRBJ1-4, with 7 positions matching TRBD1. The germline V gene encodes CDR1 SGHRS and CDR2 YFSETQ. V was clipped by 0 bases and J by 7 bases; unmatched bases: 6. The CDR3 spans 15 residues. CDR3 coding DNA: TGCGCCAGCAGCTTGGCTGGGACAGAAGGTGAAAAACTGTTTTTT. Translated: CASSLAGTEGEKLFF.

The V gene is TRBV19, the J gene TRBJ2-5, with 8 bases aligning to TRBD2. CDR3 length: 15 amino acids. The ends lost 5 bases at V and 5 bases at J; junction bases unmatched: 10. Germline CDR1 and CDR2: LNHDA and SQIVND (reference sequence). The CDR3 reads CASSSRTSPMETQYF. CDR3 nucleotides: TGTGCCAGTAGTTCACGGACTAGCCCTATGGAGACCCAGTACTTC. Variable domain in full (rest from reference TRBV19 and TRBJ2-5): DGGITQSPKYLFRKEGQNVTLSCEQNLNHDAMYWYRQDPGQGLRLIYYSQIVNDFQKGDIAEGYSVSREKKESFPLTVTSAQKNPTAFYLCASSSRTSPMETQYFGPGTRLLVL.

This chain uses TRBV2 with TRBJ2-7; TRBD1 matches 12 bases. Looked up from germline, CDR1 is SNHLY and CDR2 is FYNNEI. Germline trimming cut 3 bases from V and 7 bases from J; bases unmatched to any gene: 4. The CDR3 consists of 14 residues. The CDR3 DNA reads as TGTGCCAGCAGTGACGGGACAGGGGGCTGGGAGCAGTACTTC. Encoded protein: CASSDGTGGWEQYF.

Only a few counts were recorded for this clone. The chain joins TRBV11-3 to TRBJ2-7; TRBD1 aligns across 7 bases. With V trimmed by 7 bases and J by 2 bases, 8 bases remained unmatched. Germline values: CDR1 SGHNT, CDR2 YENEEA. The length of the CDR3 is 14 residues. In DNA, the CDR3 is TGTGCCAGCAACCAAGGGGGCGATGCCTACGAGCAGTACTTC. It encodes CASNQGGDAYEQYF. The variable domain in full, with the rest retrieved from reference TRBV11-3 and TRBJ2-7, is EAGVVQSPRYKIIEKKQPVAFWCNPISGHNTLYWYLQNLGQGPELLIRYENEEAVDDSQLPKDRFSAERLKGVDSTLKIQPAELGDSAVYLCASNQGGDAYEQYFGPGTRLTVT.

In this sample, this clone turned up a few times. The rearrangement joins TRBV4-3 to TRBJ1-6; the match to TRBD1 covers 8 bases. Germline V CDR1 and CDR2: LGHNA, YSLEER. The CDR3 is 17 amino acids. V was pared by 0 bases and J by 7 bases, with 8 bases of the junction left unmatched. The CDR3 bases are TGCGCCAGCAGCCAAGATCCCCCGACAGGGGTGAATTCACCCCTCCACTTT. Translating it yields CASSQDPPTGVNSPLHF.

In its sample, this clone was seen a few times. V usage is TRBV2 and J usage is TRBJ1-4; TRBD1 matches at 11 bases. The germline CDR1 and CDR2 sequences are SNHLY and FYNNEI. J was trimmed by 5 bases and V by 6 bases; bases with no gene match: 5. The CDR3 contains 15 residues. CDR3 sequence reads: CASRDRGLMNEKLFF. The CDR3 nucleotides are TGTGCCAGCAGGGACAGGGGGCTAATGAATGAAAAACTGTTTTTT.

This clone was counted between two and nine times. The chain combines TRBV2 with TRBJ1-5; D is possibly TRBD1 (6 bases). V lost 6 bases and J 1 base, leaving 10 bases between the germline ends. The CDR3 length is 14 residues. The V gene's germline CDR1 is SNHLY and CDR2 FYNNEI. Here the CDR3 reads CASRQGTSNQPQHF. The CDR3 bases are TGTGCCAGCAGACAGGGAACGAGCAATCAGCCCCAGCATTTT.

The V and J genes are TRBV14 and TRBJ2-3, with 9 bases fitting TRBD1. CDR1 is SGHDN, CDR2 FVKESK, per germline. J lost 3 bases, V lost 4 bases, and 11 bases had no gene match. The CDR3 totals 17 residues. Written as DNA, the CDR3 is TGTGCCAGCAGCCGTCCCCTACGGGACAGGGCAACAGATACGCAGTATTTT. This translates into CASSRPLRDRATDTQYF.

A few counts support this clone. V and J are TRBV19 and TRBJ2-1; 10 nucleotides align to TRBD1. This CDR3 is built from 16 residues. After removal of 4 bases from V and 6 bases from J, the junction contained 9 bases not matched to a gene. Germline V lookup: CDR1 LNHDA, CDR2 SQIVND (reference sequence). The CDR3 DNA reads as TGTGCCAGTAGTACAAACCGGGACAGGGGAAGCAATGAGCAGTTCTTC. Translating gives CASSTNRDRGSNEQFF.

The genes are TRBV19 and TRBJ1-5, with D possibly matching TRBD1 (6 bases). Germline CDR1 LNHDA, CDR2 SQIVND (reference sequence). Between the trimmed V and J ends, which lost 4 bases and 0 bases, there was a span of 13 bases. The CDR3 covers 16 residues. CDR3: CASSKLGQTSNQPQHF. CDR3 coding DNA: TGTGCCAGTAGTAAGTTGGGACAAACTAGCAATCAGCCCCAGCATTTT.

This clone was recorded only once. This sequence joins TRBV19 and TRBJ2-1, with 9 bases that match TRBD1. Germline loops: CDR1 LNHDA, CDR2 SQIVND (reference sequence). This CDR3 is 15 amino acids long. V dropped 4 bases and J dropped 9; count of bases not matched to a gene: 10. The CDR3 DNA follows: TGTGCCAGTAGTACCCACAGGGGGCGCGAGGGTGAGCAGTTCTTC. It is translated as CASSTHRGREGEQFF.

CDR3: CASSSISGTGANEQFF. CDR3 nucleotide sequence: TGTGCCAGCAGCTCCATCTCCGGGACAGGGGCAAATGAGCAGTTCTTC. V usage is TRBV5-5 and J usage is TRBJ2-1, with 10 bases lining up with TRBD1. Germline V lookup: CDR1 SGHKS, CDR2 YYEKEE (reference sequence). The V gene end was trimmed by 3 bases and the J gene end by 7 bases; junction bases not matched to a gene: 10. The CDR3 has 16 amino acids.

The chain uses TRBV4-1 and TRBJ1-2; maybe TRBD1 (6 bases). V shed 4 bases and J shed 3 bases, with 21 bases lying between them. CDR3 size: 17 residues. The germline V gene encodes CDR1 MGHRA and CDR2 YSYEKL. The CDR3 reads CASSPVTGGGSDYGYTF. In DNA form, the CDR3 reads TGCGCCAGCAGCCCCGTTACTGGGGGGGGCTCTGACTATGGCTACACCTTC.